The clone carrying this T cell receptor beta chain was detected only a few times. This sample is drawn from a study of metastatic and nonmetastatic thyroid tumors. Looking at the study overall: It was across blood and tumor or nodule tissue from malignant and benign thyroid patients that repertoires were compared.

TCRdb re-clonotyped the PCR reads through MiXCR. Of around 20,000 clones detected, approximately 29% appear once; the ten largest clones hold approximately 25%. Thyroid surgery took place with no prior treatment in any patient. The origin of this receptor is a male donor with papillary thyroid cancer or a benign thyroid nodule (not recorded which). Some clones in this sample may be carry-over from other donors' samples. Material for sequencing was tumor tissue.

CDR3 amino acids: CASTEVAGRKRPPYEQYF. For the CDR3, the DNA is TGTGCCAGCACCGAGGTGGCAGGAAGGAAGAGACCACCATACGAGCAGTACTTC. V usage is TRBV6-2 or TRBV6-3 and J usage is TRBJ2-7; D remains ambiguous. V was pared by 7 bases and J by 4 bases, with 29 bases between. This CDR3 contains 18 residues. Germline V gene sequence: CDR1 MNHEY, CDR2 SVGEGT.